The sequence of this T cell receptor beta chain was determined in a study of blood T cell repertoires in COVID-19. Generated by immunoSEQ multiplex PCR, the TCRdb table keeps only in-frame clones and is missing some. The data hold 100,000 to 120,000 clones, with around four fifths observed a single time. Trimming took 2 bases from V and 3 from J, leaving 26 bases between them. The length of the CDR3 is 19 residues. Per the germline V gene, CDR1 is MNHEY and CDR2 is SVGEGT. This clonotype originated in a woman aged 70-85 years with acute or convalescent COVID-19. The specimen sequenced was peripheral blood. The genes are TRBV6-2 or TRBV6-3 and TRBJ2-7; weak D call: TRBD2 (5 bases). CDR3 residues: CASSYPLVNPREGFYEQYF. Written as DNA, the CDR3 is TGTGCCAGCAGTTACCCGCTCGTTAACCCCCGGGAAGGTTTCTACGAGCAGTACTTC.